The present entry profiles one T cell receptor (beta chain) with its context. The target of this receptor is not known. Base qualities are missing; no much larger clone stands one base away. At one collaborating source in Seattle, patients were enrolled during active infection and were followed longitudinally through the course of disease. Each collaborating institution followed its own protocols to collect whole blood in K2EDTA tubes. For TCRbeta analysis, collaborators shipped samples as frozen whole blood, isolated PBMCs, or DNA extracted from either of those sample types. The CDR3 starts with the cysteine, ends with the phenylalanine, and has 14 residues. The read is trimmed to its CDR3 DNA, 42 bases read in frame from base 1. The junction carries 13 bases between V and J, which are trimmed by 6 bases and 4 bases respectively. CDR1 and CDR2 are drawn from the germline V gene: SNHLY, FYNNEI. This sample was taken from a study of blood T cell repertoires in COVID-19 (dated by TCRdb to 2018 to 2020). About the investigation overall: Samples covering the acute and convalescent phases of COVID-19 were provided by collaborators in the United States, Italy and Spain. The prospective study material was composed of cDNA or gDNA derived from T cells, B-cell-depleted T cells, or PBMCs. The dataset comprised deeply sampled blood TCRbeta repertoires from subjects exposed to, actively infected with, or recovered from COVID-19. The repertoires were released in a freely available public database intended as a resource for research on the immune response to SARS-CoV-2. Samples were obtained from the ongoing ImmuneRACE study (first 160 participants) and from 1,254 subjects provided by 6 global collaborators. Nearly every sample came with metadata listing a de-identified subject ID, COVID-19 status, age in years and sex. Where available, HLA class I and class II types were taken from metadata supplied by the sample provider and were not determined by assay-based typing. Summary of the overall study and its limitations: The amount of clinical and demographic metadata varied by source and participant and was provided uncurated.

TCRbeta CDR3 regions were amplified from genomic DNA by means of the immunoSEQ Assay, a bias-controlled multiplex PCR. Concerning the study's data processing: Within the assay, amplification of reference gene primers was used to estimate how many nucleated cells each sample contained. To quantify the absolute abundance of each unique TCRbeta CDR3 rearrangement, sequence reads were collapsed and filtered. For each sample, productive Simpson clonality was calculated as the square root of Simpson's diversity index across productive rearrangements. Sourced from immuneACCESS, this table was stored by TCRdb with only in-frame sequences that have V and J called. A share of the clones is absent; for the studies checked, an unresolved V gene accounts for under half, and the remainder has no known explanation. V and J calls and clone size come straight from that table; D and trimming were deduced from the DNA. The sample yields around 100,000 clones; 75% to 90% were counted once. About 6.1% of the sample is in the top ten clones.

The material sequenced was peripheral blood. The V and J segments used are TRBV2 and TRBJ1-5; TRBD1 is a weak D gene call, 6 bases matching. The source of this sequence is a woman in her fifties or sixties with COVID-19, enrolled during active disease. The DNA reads TGTGCCAGCAGCGACAGGCCATTAAATCAGCCCCAGCATTTT. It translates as CASSDRPLNQPQHF.